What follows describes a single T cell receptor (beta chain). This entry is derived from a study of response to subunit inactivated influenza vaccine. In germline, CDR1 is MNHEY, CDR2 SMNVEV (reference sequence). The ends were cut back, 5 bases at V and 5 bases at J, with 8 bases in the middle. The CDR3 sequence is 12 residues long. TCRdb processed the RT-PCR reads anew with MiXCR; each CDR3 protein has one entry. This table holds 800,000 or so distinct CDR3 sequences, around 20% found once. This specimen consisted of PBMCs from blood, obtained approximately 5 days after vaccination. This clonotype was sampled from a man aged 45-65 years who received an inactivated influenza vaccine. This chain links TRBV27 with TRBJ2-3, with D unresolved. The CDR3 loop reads CASSGIEDTQYF. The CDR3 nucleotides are TGTGCCAGCAGTGGAATTGAAGATACGCAGTATTTT.